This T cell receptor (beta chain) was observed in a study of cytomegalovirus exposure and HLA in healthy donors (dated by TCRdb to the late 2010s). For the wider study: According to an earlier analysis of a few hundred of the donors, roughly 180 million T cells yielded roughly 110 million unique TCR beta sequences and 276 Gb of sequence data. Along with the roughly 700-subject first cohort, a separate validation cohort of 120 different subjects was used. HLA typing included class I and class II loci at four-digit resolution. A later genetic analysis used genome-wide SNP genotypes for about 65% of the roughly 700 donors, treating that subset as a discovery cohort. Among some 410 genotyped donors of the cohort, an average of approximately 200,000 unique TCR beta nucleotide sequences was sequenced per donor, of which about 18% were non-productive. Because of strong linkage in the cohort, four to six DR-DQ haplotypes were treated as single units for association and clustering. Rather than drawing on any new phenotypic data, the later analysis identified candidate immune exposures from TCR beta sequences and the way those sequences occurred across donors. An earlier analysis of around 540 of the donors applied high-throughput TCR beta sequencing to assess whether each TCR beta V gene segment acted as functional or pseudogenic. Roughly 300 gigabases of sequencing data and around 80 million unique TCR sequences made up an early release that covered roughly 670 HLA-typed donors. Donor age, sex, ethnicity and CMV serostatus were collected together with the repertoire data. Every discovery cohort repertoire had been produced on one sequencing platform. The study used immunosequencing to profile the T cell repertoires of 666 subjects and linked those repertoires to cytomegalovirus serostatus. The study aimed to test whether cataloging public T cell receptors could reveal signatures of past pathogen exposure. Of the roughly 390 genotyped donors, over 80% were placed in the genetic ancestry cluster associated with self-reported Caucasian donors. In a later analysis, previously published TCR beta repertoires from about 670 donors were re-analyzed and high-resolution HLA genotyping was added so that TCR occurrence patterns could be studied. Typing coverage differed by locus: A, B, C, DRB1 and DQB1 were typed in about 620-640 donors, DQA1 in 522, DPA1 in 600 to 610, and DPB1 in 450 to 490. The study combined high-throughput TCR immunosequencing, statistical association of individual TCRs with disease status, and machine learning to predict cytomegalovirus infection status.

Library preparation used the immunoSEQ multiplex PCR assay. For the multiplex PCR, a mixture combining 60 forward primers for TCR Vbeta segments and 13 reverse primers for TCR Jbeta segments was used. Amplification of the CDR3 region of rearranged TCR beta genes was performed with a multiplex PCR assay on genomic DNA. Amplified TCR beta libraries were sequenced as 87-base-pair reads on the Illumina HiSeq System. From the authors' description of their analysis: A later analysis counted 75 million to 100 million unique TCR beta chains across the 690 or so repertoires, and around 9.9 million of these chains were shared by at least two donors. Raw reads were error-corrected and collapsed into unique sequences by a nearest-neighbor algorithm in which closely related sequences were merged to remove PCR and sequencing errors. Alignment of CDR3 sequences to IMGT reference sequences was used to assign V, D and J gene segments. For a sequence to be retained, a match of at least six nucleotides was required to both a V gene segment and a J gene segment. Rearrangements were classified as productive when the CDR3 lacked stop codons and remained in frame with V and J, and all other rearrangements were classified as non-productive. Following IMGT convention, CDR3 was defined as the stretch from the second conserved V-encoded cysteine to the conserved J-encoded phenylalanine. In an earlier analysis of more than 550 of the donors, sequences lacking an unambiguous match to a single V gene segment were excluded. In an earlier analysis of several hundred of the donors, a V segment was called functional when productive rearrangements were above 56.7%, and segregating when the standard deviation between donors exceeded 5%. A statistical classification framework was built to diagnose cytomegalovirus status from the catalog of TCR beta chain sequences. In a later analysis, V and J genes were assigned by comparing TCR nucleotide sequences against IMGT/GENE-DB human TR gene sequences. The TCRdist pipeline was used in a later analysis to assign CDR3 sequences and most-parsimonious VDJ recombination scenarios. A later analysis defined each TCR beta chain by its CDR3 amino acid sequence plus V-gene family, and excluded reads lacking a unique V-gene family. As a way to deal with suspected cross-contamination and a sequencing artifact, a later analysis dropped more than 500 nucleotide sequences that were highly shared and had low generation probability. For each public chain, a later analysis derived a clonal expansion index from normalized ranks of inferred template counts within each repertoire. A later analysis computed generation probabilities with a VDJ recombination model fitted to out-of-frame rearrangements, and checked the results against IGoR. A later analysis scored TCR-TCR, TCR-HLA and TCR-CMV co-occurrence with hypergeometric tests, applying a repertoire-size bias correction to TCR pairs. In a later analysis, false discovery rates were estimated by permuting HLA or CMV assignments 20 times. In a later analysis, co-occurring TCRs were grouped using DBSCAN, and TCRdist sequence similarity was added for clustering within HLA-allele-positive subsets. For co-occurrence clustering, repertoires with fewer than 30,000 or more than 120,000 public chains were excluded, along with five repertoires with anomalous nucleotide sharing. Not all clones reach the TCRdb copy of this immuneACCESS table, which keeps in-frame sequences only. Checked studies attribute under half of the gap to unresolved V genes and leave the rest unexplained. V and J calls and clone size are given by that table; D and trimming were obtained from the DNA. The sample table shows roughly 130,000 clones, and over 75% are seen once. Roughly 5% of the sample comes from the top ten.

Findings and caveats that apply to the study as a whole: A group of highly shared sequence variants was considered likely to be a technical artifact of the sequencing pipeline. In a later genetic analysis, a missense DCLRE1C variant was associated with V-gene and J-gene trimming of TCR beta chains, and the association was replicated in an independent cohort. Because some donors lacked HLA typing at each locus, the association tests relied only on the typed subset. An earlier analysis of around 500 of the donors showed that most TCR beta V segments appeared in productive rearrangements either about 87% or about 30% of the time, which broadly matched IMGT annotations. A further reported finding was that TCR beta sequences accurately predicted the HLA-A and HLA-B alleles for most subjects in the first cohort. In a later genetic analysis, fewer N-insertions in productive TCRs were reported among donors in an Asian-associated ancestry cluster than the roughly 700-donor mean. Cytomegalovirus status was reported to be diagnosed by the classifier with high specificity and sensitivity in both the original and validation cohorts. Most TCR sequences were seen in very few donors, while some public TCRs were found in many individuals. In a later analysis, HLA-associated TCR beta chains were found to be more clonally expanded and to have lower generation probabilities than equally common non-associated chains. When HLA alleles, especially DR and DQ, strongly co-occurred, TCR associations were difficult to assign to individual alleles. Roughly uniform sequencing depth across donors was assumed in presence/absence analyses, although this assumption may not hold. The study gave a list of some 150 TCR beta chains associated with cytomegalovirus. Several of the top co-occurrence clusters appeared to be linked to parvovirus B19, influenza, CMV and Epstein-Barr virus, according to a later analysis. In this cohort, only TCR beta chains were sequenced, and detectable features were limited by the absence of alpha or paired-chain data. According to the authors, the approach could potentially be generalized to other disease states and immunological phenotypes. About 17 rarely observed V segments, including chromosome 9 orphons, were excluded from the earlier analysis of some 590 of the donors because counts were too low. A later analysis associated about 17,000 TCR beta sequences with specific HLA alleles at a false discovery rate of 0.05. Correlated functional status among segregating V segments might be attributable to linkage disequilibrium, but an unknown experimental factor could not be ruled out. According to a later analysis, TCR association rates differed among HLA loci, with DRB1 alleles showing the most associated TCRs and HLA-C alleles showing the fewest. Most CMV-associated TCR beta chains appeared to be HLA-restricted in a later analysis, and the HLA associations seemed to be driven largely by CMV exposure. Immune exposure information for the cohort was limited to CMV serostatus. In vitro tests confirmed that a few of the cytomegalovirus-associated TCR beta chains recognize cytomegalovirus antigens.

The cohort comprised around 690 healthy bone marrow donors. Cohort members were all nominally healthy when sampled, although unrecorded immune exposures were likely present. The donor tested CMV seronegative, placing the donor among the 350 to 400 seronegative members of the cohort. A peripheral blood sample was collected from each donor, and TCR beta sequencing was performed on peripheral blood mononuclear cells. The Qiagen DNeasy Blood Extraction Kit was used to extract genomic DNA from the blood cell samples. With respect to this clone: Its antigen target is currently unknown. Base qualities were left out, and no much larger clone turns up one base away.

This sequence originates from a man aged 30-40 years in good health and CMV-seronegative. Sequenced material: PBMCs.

The DNA is as follows: TGTGCCATCAGAGGGGCAAAAGGTGGAGAGACCCAGTACTTC. Its protein product is CAIRGAKGGETQYF. The sequence joins TRBV10-3 to TRBJ2-5, and the D gene may be TRBD1, 5 bases matching. Including the terminal cysteine and phenylalanine, the CDR3 comprises 14 residues. Only the CDR3 DNA is retained, 42 bases long and in frame from the first base. V gives up 6 bases and J gives up 4 bases, and the segment between their germline ends measures 15 bases. As encoded in the germline V gene, CDR1 is ENHRY while CDR2 is SYGVKD.